This TCR beta chain was profiled in a study of T cell responses to AZD1222 COVID-19 vaccine. The study's findings and limits: Unmutated variant regions are reportedly targeted by nearly half of spike-specific TCRs. Baseline serology detected seropositivity in only five or six AZD1222 recipients. Most donors were white British and more were female, and clonal diversity was possibly underestimated.

The CDR3 contains 13 residues. From germline, CDR1 is LNHDA and CDR2 SQIVND (reference sequence). Losses at the gene ends were 4 bases for V and 11 bases for J; bases not matched to a gene: 2. The method was immunoSEQ multiplex PCR; TCRdb's version includes in-frame clones alone and lacks a portion of them. The sample has approximately 120,000 clones, around 90% seen once. A note on this clone: The antigen is unknown.

The V call is TRBV19, the J call TRBJ1-6, with 10 bases fitting TRBD1. The TCR originated in an adult in good health. Sequencing used peripheral blood, obtained on day 0 of AZD1222 vaccination. CDR3 DNA: TGTGCCAGTAGTAGGGACAGGGGAACACCCCTCCACTTT. Encoded protein: CASSRDRGTPLHF.